The 25 T cell receptor beta chains listed next were all sequenced from one sample in a study of OX40 agonist ivuxolimab in advanced cancers. The table came from immunoSEQ multiplex PCR; TCRdb's copy has only in-frame clones and leaves some out. Seen here are under 25,000 clones, 75% to 85% observed once, and the top ten hold roughly 26%. This specimen consisted of CD4+ or CD8+ T cells sorted from blood, obtained in a trial of the OX40 agonist ivuxolimab. These receptors came from an adult with an advanced solid tumor such as melanoma, head and neck, liver or kidney cancer.

This clone was observed a handful of times. The CDR3 sequence: CASSEGTGFDEQYF. CDR3 in DNA: TGTGCCAGCAGCGAAGGGACAGGCTTCGACGAGCAGTACTTC. V usage is TRBV7-9 and J usage is TRBJ2-7; 8 nucleotides match TRBD1. Germline trimming cut 5 bases from V and 5 bases from J; bases unmatched to any gene: 8. Germline CDR1 and CDR2: SEHNR and FQNEAQ (reference sequence). CDR3 size: 14 residues.

V gene TRBV10-3 combines with J gene TRBJ2-3; no clear D. Trimming took 9 bases from V and 1 from J, leaving 20 bases between them. The length of the CDR3 is 16 residues. Germline V gives CDR1 ENHRY, CDR2 SYGVKD. DNA of the CDR3: TGTGCCATACGGCCCCTTGGCAGCGCGGGCACAGATACGCAGTATTTT. Protein product: CAIRPLGSAGTDTQYF.

The chain uses TRBV7-9 and TRBJ2-2; 9 bases line up with TRBD2. Germline V gene lookup returns CDR1 SEHNR and CDR2 FQNEAQ (reference sequence). V shed 5 bases, J shed 0 bases, and the junction held 13 bases outside the gene matches. CDR3 size: 19 residues. The CDR3 DNA reads as TGTGCCAGCAGCCCTTCCCGGGGGCTAGCGGGACCGAACACCGGGGAGCTGTTTTTT. The encoded protein is CASSPSRGLAGPNTGELFF.

For the CDR3, the DNA is TGTGCCAGCAGCCCGTTGAGGACAGGGTCTGGAAACACCATATATTTT. Encoded protein: CASSPLRTGSGNTIYF. The chain recombines TRBV7-8 with TRBJ1-3; 8 bases agree with TRBD1. V lost 5 bases and J lost 1; bases outside the gene matches: 7. CDR3 length equals 16 residues. Germline V lookup: CDR1 SGHVS, CDR2 FQNEAQ.

The chain employs TRBV11-2 and TRBJ2-7, with D unresolved. This CDR3 contains 13 residues. The germline CDR1 and CDR2 sequences are SGHAT and FQNNGV. V lost 1 base and J lost 2, with 6 bases in between. The CDR3: CASSLGPTYEQYF. The CDR3 DNA reads as TGTGCCAGCAGCTTAGGGCCCACCTACGAGCAGTACTTC.

This clone was seen more than once but under ten times. The chain has TRBV6-5 and TRBJ1-2; D gene uncertain. CDR1 MNHEY and CDR2 SVGAGI come from the germline V gene. V was cut by 6 bases and J by 2 bases, with 13 bases left in between. This CDR3 has 14 amino acids. The DNA of the CDR3 is TGTGCCAGCAGCCGGTCGGGAGCAAACTATGGCTACACCTTC. It specifies CASSRSGANYGYTF.

This clone ranks as medium-sized (0.01 to 0.1%). The chain links TRBV5-6 to TRBJ1-1; D may be TRBD1 (6 bases). Looked up from germline, CDR1 is SGHDT and CDR2 is YYEEEE. V gave up 0 bases and J gave up 4 bases, with 10 bases separating them. CDR3 length equals 14 residues. The CDR3 reads CASSLGGGSTEAFF. CDR3 coding DNA: TGTGCCAGCAGCTTGGGAGGGGGGTCCACTGAAGCTTTCTTT.

The rearrangement uses TRBV11-2 and TRBJ2-7, with D maybe TRBD1 (6 bases). The V gene lost 1 base and the J gene lost 2 bases, with 12 bases spanning the gap. Germline CDR1 reads SGHAT; CDR2 reads FQNNGV. This CDR3 region has 15 residues. This chain's CDR3 is CASSLATGTTYEQYF. CDR3 DNA: TGTGCCAGCAGCTTAGCGACAGGTACTACCTACGAGCAGTACTTC.

The chain combines TRBV11-3 with TRBJ2-1; 10 bases are a match to TRBD2. This CDR3 comprises 15 residues. CDR1 is SGHNT and CDR2 is YENEEA in the germline V gene. V lost 5 bases, J lost 6 bases, and 7 bases stayed unmatched. In DNA, the CDR3 is TGTGCCAGCAGCCCCCTAGCGGGAGCGTCCAATGAGCAGTTCTTC. Translation: CASSPLAGASNEQFF.

A note on this clone: One junction end disagrees with the germline gene, perhaps due to a read error. At the DNA level, this CDR3 is encoded by other sequences in the same sample as well. The gene calls are TRBV6-5 and TRBJ2-7, with D possibly being TRBD1 (6 bases). Germline V CDR1 and CDR2: MNHEY, SVGAGI. The CDR3 has 14 amino acids. CDR3 in DNA: TGTGCCAGCAGCTACTACGGACAGAAGGGCGAGCAGTACTTC. This sequence encodes CASSYYGQKGEQYF.

This CDR3 reads CASEVGGRYSYNEQFF. CDR3 DNA: TGTGCCAGCGAGGTCGGGGGCCGGTACTCCTACAATGAGCAGTTCTTC. The J gene is TRBJ2-1, the V gene TRBV6-6; D is tentatively TRBD1 or TRBD2 (6 bases each). Trimming shortened V by 8 bases and J by 0 bases, and 17 bases separated the two germline ends. The germline CDR1 and CDR2 sequences are MNHNY and SVGAGI (reference sequence). This CDR3 spans 16 amino acids.

The gene calls are TRBV6-1 and TRBJ2-7; a possible D gene is TRBD1 (6 bases). V lost 3 bases, J lost 2 bases, and 17 bases lay in between. Germline CDR1 reads MNHNS; CDR2 reads SASEGT. This CDR3 contains 16 residues. CDR3 loop: CASSDDRKLRPYEQYF. The CDR3 coding sequence is TGTGCCAGCAGTGACGACAGGAAACTACGTCCCTACGAGCAGTACTTC.

The chain uses TRBV6-4 and TRBJ2-2; the match to TRBD2 covers 8 bases. This CDR3 is 15 amino acids long. The ends lost 3 bases at V and 6 bases at J; junction bases unmatched: 6. Germline V CDR1 and CDR2: MRHNA, SNTAGT. CDR3 region: CASSERAGVPGELFF. For the CDR3, the DNA is TGTGCCAGCAGTGAGCGAGCGGGAGTTCCCGGGGAGCTGTTTTTT.

This clone has just a few counts. The chain is built from TRBV21-1 and TRBJ1-2. TRBV21-1 is given as a pseudogene. The CDR3 has 14 amino acids. For the CDR3, the DNA is TGTGCCAGCAGCAAATTAGAAGGGCCCTATGGCTACACCTTC. The encoded protein is CASSKLEGPYGYTF.

The rearrangement links TRBV9 to TRBJ2-5; maybe TRBD1 (6 bases). In germline, CDR1 is SGDLS, CDR2 YYNGEE. Deletions cut 0 bases from V and 3 bases from J, with 6 bases between. The CDR3 has 13 amino acids. This CDR3 is CASSVDREETQYF. The CDR3 nucleotides read TGTGCCAGCAGCGTAGACAGGGAAGAGACCCAGTACTTC. Filled out from reference TRBV9 and TRBJ2-5, the complete variable domain reads DSGVTQTPKHLITATGQRVTLRCSPRSGDLSVYWYQQSLDQGLQFLIQYYNGEERAKGNILERFSAQQFPDLHSELNLSSLELGDSALYFCASSVDREETQYFGPGTRLLVL.

The chain recombines TRBV5-1 with TRBJ2-7; TRBD1 aligns across 9 bases. CDR3 size: 15 residues. With V trimmed by 2 bases and J by 6 bases, 9 bases remained unmatched. Germline CDR1 SGHRS, CDR2 YFSETQ. In DNA, the CDR3 is TGCGCCAGCAGCTTTCTTAGGACAGGGGATTCCGAGCAGTACTTC. It encodes CASSFLRTGDSEQYF.

This chain connects TRBV9 to TRBJ2-3; 8 bases are shared with TRBD2. Germline CDR1 is SGDLS and CDR2 is YYNGEE. The CDR3 covers 15 residues. V lost 2 bases, J lost 2 bases, and 4 bases stayed unmatched. CDR3 bases: TGTGCCAGCAGCGTCGGCGGGAGGTACACAGATACGCAGTATTTT. Its translation: CASSVGGRYTDTQYF.

V is TRBV25-1 and J is TRBJ1-5; no clear D gene. The germline V gene has CDR1 MGHDK and CDR2 SYGVNS. V lost 4 bases to trimming and J lost 4 bases, with 11 bases between them. CDR3 length: 14 amino acids. The CDR3 DNA reads as TGTGCCAGCAGTGTGGCAGACGGGAATCAGCCCCAGCATTTT. Translation gives CASSVADGNQPQHF.

The chain joins TRBV11-2 to TRBJ1-2; tentative D call: TRBD1 (6 bases). There are 16 residues in the CDR3. Germline loops: CDR1 SGHAT, CDR2 FQNNGV. Trimming stripped 5 bases from V and 0 bases from J, with 16 bases between. The CDR3 spells CASSLNPTGANYGYTF. Here the CDR3 DNA reads TGTGCCAGCAGCCTCAACCCGACAGGTGCTAACTATGGCTACACCTTC. The complete variable domain, with remaining parts taken from reference TRBV11-2 and TRBJ1-2, reads EAGVAQSPRYKIIEKRQSVAFWCNPISGHATLYWYQQILGQGPKLLIQFQNNGVVDDSQLPKDRFSAERLKGVDSTLKIQPAKLEDSAVYLCASSLNPTGANYGYTFGSGTRLTVV.

V and J are TRBV7-9 and TRBJ2-7, with TRBD2 identical over 7 bases. The CDR3 totals 15 residues. Germline V gene lookup returns CDR1 SEHNR and CDR2 FQNEAQ (reference sequence). V shed 4 bases, J shed 0 bases, and the junction held 6 bases outside the gene matches. Written as DNA, the CDR3 is TGTGCCAGCAGCTCACGACTAGCCTTCTCCTACGAGCAGTACTTC. This encodes CASSSRLAFSYEQYF.

The V call is TRBV7-9, the J call TRBJ1-1; no definite D call. Germline values: CDR1 SEHNR, CDR2 FQNEAQ (reference sequence). The germline V and J ends were trimmed by 1 base and 3 bases, with 9 bases remaining between them. The CDR3 is 14 amino acids. The DNA for the CDR3 is TGTGCCAGCAGCTTAGACGGGAGAGACACTGAAGCTTTCTTT. It yields the protein CASSLDGRDTEAFF.

The chain has TRBV28 and TRBJ2-1, with a possible D match to TRBD2 (5 bases). Germline V gene lookup returns CDR1 MDHEN and CDR2 SYDVKM. CDR3 size: 16 residues. Deletions cut 2 bases from V and 0 bases from J, with 11 bases between. The CDR3 spells CASSLGGLSSYNEQFF. For the CDR3, the DNA is TGTGCCAGCAGTTTAGGAGGTTTGAGCTCCTACAATGAGCAGTTCTTC. The entire variable domain, with the rest obtained from reference TRBV28 and TRBJ2-1, is as follows: DVKVTQSSRYLVKRTGEKVFLECVQDMDHENMFWYRQDPGLGLRLIYFSYDVKMKEKGDIPEGYSVSREKKERFSLILESASTNQTSMYLCASSLGGLSSYNEQFFGPGTRLTVL.

The CDR3 region is CASVPGEGNIQYF. The CDR3 DNA reads TGTGCCAGCGTTCCTGGAGAGGGAAACATTCAGTACTTC. This chain connects TRBV27 to TRBJ2-4, with D possibly TRBD2 on 5 matching bases. This CDR3 comprises 13 residues. Germline CDR1 is MNHEY and CDR2 is SMNVEV (reference sequence). V was trimmed by 8 bases and J by 6 bases, leaving 14 bases between them.

The chain employs TRBV28 and TRBJ2-1; 11 bases are shared with TRBD2. Germline V gene data show CDR1 as MDHEN and CDR2 as SYDVKM. The CDR3 contains 16 residues. V lost 3 bases to trimming and J lost 10 bases; unmatched junction nucleotides: 11. CDR3 nucleotide sequence: TGTGCCAGCAGTTTCCCGGGGACTAGCGGCGTTAAAGAGCAGTTCTTC. Protein: CASSFPGTSGVKEQFF.

A single count supports this clone. The V and J genes are TRBV9 and TRBJ2-3, with a possible D match to TRBD2 (6 bases). Trimming took 3 bases from V and 0 from J, leaving 11 bases between them. CDR3 length equals 15 residues. CDR1 is SGDLS and CDR2 is YYNGEE in the germline V gene. The chain's CDR3 is CASSAGVGSTDTQYF. The CDR3 bases are TGTGCCAGCAGCGCGGGGGTAGGAAGCACAGATACGCAGTATTTT.